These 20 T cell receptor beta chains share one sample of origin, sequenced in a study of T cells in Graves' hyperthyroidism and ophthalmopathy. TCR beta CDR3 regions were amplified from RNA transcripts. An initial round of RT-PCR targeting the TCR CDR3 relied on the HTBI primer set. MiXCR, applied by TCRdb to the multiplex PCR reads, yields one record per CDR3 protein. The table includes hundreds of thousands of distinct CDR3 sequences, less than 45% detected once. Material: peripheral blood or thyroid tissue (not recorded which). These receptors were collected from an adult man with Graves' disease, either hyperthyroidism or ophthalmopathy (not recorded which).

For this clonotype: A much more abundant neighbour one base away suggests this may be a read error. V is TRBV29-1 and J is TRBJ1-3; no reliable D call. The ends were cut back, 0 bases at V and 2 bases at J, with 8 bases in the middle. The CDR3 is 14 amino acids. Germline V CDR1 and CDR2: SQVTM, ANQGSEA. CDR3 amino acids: CSVEDPGPGNTIYF. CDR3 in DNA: TGCAGCGTTGAAGATCCCGGCCCTGGAAACACCATATATTTT.

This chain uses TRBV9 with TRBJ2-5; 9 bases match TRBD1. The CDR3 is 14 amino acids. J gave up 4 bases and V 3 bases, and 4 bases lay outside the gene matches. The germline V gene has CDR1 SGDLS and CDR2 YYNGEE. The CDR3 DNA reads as TGTGCCAGCAGCGCGGGACAGGGCACAGAGACCCAGTACTTC. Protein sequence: CASSAGQGTETQYF.

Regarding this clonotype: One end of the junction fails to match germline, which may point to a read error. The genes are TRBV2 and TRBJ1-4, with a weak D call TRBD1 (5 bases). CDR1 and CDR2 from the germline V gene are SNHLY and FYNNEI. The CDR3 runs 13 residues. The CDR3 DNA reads TGTGCCGGCAGTGTGGGGGTTTCGGAAAAACTGTTTTTT. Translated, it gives CAGSVGVSEKLFF.

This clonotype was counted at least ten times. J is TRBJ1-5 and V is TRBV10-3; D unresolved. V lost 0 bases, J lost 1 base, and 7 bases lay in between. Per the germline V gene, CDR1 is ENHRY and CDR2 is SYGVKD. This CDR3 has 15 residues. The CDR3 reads CAISESEISNQPQHF. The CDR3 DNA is TGTGCCATCAGTGAGTCCGAGATAAGCAATCAGCCCCAGCATTTT.

In DNA, the CDR3 is TGCAGCTTAGTCGGGACAGTCTCTGGAAACACCATATATTTT. This encodes CSLVGTVSGNTIYF. The chain joins TRBV29-1 to TRBJ1-3, with 7 bases that match TRBD1. Germline CDR1 SQVTM, CDR2 ANQGSEA. Unmatched junction bases numbered 7, after V lost 8 bases and J lost 0 bases. This CDR3 contains 14 residues.

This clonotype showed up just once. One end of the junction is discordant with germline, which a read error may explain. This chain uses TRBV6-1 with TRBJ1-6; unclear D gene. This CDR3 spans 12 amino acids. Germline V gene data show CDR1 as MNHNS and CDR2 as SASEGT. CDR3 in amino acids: CASSEGDTPLHF. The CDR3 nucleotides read TGCGCCAGCAGTGAAGGTGATACACCCCTCCACTTT.

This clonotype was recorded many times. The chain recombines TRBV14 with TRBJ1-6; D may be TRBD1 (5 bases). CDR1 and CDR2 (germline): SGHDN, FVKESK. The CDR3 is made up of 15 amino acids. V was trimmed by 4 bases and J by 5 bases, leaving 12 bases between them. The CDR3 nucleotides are TGTGCCAGCAGCCGGACAAGGGCCGATAATTCACCCCTCCACTTT. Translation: CASSRTRADNSPLHF.

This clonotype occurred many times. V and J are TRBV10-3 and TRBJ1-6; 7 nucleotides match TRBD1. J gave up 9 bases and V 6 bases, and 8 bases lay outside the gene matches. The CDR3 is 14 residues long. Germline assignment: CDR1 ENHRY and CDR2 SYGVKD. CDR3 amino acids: CAIRTGTEGSPLHF. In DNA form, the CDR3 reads TGTGCCATCAGAACCGGGACAGAGGGTTCACCCCTCCACTTT.

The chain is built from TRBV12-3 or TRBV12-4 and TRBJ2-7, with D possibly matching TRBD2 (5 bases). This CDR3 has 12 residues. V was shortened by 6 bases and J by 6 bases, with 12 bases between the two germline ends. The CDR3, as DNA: TGTGCCAGCAGAGTTCAGACTATCGAGCAGTACTTC. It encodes CASRVQTIEQYF.

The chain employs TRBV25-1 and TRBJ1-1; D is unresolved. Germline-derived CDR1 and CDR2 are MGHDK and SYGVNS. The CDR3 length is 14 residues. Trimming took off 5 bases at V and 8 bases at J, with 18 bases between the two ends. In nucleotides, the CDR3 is TGTGCCAGCAGTTACTCGATTAGTGTTGGGGAAGCTTTCTTT. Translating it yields CASSYSISVGEAFF.

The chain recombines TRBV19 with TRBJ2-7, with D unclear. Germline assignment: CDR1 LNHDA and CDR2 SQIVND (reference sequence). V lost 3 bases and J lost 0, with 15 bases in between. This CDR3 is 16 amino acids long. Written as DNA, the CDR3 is TGTGCCAGTAGTATCTTGGCGACCCGAAGCTCCTACGAGCAGTACTTC. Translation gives CASSILATRSSYEQYF.

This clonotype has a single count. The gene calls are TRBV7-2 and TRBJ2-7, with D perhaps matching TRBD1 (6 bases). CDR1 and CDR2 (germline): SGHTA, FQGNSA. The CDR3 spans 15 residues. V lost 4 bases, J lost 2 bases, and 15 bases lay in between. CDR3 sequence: CASSSSGAGAYEQYF. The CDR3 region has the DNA TGTGCCAGCAGCTCCTCAGGGGCGGGTGCCTACGAGCAGTACTTC.

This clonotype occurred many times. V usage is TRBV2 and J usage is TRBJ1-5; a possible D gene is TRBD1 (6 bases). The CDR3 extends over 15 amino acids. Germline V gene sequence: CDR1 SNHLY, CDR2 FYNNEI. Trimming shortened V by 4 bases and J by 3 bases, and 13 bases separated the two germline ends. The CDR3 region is CASSATDSYNQPQHF. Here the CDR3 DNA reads TGTGCCAGCAGTGCGACGGACAGTTACAATCAGCCCCAGCATTTT.

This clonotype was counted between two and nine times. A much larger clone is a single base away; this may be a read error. CDR3 in amino acids: CSGEGGGLSVGQPQHF. DNA for the CDR3: TGCAGCGGTGAAGGCGGGGGGCTGTCGGTGGGGCAGCCCCAGCATTTT. This chain connects TRBV29-1 to TRBJ1-5, with D perhaps matching TRBD1 (6 bases). Germline V gene lookup returns CDR1 SQVTM and CDR2 ANQGSEA. This CDR3 contains 16 residues.

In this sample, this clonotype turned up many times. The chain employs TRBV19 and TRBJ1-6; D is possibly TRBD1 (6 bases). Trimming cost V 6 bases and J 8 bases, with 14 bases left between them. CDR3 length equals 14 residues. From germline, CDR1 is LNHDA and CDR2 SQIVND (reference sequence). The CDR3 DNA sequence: TGTGCCAGTAGGGTCCGCAGGGGAGATTCACCCCTCCACTTT. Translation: CASRVRRGDSPLHF.

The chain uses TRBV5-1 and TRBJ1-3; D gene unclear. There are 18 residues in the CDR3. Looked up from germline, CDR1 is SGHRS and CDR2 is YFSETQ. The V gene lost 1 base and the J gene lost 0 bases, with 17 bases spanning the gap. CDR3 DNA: TGCGCCAGCAGCTTGACCGTTTCGCAATTTAGCTCTGGAAACACCATATATTTT. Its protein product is CASSLTVSQFSSGNTIYF.

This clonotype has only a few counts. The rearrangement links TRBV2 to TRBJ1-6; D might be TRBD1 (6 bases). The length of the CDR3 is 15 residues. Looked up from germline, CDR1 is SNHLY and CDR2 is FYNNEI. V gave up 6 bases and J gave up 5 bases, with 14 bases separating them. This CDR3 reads CASRTGNFHNSPLHF. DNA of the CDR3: TGTGCCAGCAGAACAGGGAACTTTCATAATTCACCCCTCCACTTT. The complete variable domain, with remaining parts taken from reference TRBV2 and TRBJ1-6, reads EPEVTQTPSHQVTQMGQEVILRCVPISNHLYFYWYRQILGQKVEFLVSFYNNEISEKSEIFDDQFSVERPDGSNFTLKIRSTKLEDSAMYFCASRTGNFHNSPLHFGNGTRLTVT.

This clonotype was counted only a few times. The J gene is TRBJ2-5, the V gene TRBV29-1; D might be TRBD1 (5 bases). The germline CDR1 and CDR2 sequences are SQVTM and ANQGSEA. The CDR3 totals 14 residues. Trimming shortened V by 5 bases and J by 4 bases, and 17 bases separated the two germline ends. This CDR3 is CSVYHKGVRETQYF. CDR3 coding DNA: TGCAGCGTTTACCACAAAGGGGTGAGAGAGACCCAGTACTTC.

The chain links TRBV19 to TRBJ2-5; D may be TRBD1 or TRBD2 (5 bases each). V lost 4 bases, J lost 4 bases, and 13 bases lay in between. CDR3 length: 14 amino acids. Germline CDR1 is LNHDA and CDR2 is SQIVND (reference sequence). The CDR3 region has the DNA TGTGCCAGTAGTAGTCCAGGGACCTCAGAGACCCAGTACTTC. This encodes CASSSPGTSETQYF.

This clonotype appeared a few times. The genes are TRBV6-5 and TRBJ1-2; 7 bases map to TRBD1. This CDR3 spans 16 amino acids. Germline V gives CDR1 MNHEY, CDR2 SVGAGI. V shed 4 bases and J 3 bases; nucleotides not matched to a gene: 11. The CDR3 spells CASSLGQPASYYGYTF. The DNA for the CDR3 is TGTGCCAGCAGTTTGGGACAGCCGGCCTCTTACTATGGCTACACCTTC.